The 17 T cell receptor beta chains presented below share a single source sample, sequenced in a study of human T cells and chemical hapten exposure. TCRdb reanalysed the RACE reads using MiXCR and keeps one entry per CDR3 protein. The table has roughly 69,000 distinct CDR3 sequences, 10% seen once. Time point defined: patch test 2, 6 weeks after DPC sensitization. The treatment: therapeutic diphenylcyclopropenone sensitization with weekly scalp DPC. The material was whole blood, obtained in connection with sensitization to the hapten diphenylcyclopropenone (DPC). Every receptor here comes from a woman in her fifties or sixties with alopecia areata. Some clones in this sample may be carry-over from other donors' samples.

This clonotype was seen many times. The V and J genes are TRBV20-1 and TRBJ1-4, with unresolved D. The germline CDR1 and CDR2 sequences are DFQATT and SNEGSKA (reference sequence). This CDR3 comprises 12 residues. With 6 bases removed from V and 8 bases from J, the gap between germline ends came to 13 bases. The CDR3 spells CSAGRLREKLFF. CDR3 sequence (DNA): TGCAGTGCGGGGAGGTTAAGGGAAAAACTGTTTTTT.

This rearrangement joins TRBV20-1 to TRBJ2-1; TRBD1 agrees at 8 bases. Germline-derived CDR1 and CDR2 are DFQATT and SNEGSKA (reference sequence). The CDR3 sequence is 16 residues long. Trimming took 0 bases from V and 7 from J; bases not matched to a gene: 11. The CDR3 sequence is CSARDPGQGAINEQFF. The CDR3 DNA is TGCAGTGCTAGAGATCCCGGGCAGGGGGCTATAAATGAGCAGTTCTTC.

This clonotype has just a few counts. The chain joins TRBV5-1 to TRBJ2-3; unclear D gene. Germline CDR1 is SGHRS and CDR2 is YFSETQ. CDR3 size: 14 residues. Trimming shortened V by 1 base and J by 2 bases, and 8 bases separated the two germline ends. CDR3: CASSLLQLTDTQYF. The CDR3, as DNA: TGCGCCAGCAGCTTGTTACAGCTCACAGATACGCAGTATTTT. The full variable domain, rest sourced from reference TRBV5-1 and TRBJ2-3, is KAGVTQTPRYLIKTRGQQVTLSCSPISGHRSVSWYQQTPGQGLQFLFEYFSETQRNKGNFPGRFSGRQFSNSRSEMNVSTLELGDSALYLCASSLLQLTDTQYFGPGTRLTVL.

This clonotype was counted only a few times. Here the CDR3 reads CASSQVSGYNSPLHF. CDR3 DNA: TGTGCCAGCAGCCAAGTCTCGGGATATAATTCACCCCTCCACTTT. The rearrangement joins TRBV3-1 to TRBJ1-6; D remains ambiguous. CDR1 and CDR2 (germline): LGHDT, YNNKEL (reference sequence). Trimming stripped 1 base from V and 4 bases from J, with 8 bases between. The CDR3 covers 15 residues.

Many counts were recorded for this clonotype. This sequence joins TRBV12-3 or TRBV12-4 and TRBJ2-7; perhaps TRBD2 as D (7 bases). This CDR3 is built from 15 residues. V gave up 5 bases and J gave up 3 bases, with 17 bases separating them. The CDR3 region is CASSPYGGGFYEQYF. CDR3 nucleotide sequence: TGTGCCAGCAGTCCTTATGGGGGGGGCTTCTACGAGCAGTACTTC.

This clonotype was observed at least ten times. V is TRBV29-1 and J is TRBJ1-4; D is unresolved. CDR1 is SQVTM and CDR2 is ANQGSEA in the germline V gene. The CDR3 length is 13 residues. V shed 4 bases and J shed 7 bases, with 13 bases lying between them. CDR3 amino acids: CSVGTQNSEKLFF. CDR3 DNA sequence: TGCAGCGTTGGGACCCAAAATAGTGAAAAACTGTTTTTT. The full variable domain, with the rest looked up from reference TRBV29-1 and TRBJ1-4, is SAVISQKPSRDICQRGTSLTIQCQVDSQVTMMFWYRQQPGQSLTLIATANQGSEATYESGFVIDKFPISRPNLTFSTLTVSNMSPEDSSIYLCSVGTQNSEKLFFGSGTQLSVL.

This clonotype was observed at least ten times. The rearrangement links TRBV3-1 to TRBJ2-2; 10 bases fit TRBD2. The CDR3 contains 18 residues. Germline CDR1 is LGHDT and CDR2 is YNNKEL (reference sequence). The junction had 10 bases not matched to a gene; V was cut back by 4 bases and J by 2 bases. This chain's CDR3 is CASSRPGLADFNTGELFF. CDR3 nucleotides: TGTGCCAGCAGCCGCCCCGGACTAGCGGACTTTAACACCGGGGAGCTGTTTTTT.

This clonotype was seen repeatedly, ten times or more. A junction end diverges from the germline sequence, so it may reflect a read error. The CDR3 spells CSPSQGFNEKLFF. The CDR3 nucleotides read TGCAGTCCTAGCCAGGGGTTTAATGAAAAACTGTTTTTT. The V gene is TRBV20-1, the J gene TRBJ1-4; tentatively, D is TRBD1 (6 bases). Germline V gene sequence: CDR1 DFQATT, CDR2 SNEGSKA (reference sequence). This CDR3 is built from 13 residues.

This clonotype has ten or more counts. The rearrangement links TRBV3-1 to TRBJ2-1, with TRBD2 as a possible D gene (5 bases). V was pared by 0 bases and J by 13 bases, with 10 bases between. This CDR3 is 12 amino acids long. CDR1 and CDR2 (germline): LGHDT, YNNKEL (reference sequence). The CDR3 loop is CASSQDTRKQFF. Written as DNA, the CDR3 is TGTGCCAGCAGCCAAGATACTAGAAAACAGTTCTTC.

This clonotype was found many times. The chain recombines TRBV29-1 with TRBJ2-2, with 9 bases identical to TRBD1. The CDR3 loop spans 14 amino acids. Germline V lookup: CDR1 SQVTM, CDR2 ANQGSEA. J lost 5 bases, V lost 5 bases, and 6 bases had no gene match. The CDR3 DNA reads TGCAGCGTTCATCCGGGACAGGGAACCGGGGAGCTGTTTTTT. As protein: CSVHPGQGTGELFF.

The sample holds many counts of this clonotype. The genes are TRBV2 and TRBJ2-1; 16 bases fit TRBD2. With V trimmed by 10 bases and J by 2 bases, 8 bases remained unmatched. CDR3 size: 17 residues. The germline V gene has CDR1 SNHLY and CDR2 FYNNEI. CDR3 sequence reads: CATSTGLAGGPYNEQFF. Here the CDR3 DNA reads TGTGCCACCTCTACGGGACTAGCGGGAGGGCCCTACAATGAGCAGTTCTTC. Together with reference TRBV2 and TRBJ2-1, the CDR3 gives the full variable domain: EPEVTQTPSHQVTQMGQEVILRCVPISNHLYFYWYRQILGQKVEFLVSFYNNEISEKSEIFDDQFSVERPDGSNFTLKIRSTKLEDSAMYFCATSTGLAGGPYNEQFFGPGTRLTVL.

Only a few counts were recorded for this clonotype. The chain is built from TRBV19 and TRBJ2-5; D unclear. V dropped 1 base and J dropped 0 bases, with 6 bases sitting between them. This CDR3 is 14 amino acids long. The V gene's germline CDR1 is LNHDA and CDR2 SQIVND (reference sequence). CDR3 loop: CASSIVTDQETQYF. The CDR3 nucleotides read TGTGCCAGTAGTATAGTTACAGACCAAGAGACCCAGTACTTC.

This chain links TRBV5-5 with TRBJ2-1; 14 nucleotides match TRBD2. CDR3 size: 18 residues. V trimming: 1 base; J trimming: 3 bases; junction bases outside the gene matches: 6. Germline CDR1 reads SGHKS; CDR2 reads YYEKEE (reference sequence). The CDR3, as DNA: TGTGCCAGCAGCTTGCGGGGGACTAGCGGGAGTTTCTACAATGAGCAGTTCTTC. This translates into CASSLRGTSGSFYNEQFF.

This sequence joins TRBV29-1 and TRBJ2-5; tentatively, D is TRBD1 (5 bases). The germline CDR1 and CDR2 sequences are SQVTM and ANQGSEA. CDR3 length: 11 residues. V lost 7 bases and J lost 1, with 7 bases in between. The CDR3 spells CSDQGQETQYF. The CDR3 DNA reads TGCAGCGATCAGGGCCAAGAGACCCAGTACTTC.

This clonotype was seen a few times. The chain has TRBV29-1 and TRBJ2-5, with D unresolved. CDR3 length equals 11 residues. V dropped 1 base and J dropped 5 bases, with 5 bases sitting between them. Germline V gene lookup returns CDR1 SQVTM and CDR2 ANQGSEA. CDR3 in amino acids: CSVEGFETQYF. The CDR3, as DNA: TGCAGCGTTGAAGGTTTCGAGACCCAGTACTTC.

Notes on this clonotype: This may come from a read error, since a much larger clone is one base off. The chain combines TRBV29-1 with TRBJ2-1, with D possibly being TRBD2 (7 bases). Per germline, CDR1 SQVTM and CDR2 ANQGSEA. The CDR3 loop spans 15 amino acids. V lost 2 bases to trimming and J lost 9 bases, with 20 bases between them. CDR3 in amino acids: CSVERGTGGSGEQFF. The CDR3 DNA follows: TGCAGCGTTGAAAGGGGGACTGGCGGGAGTGGTGAGCAGTTCTTC.

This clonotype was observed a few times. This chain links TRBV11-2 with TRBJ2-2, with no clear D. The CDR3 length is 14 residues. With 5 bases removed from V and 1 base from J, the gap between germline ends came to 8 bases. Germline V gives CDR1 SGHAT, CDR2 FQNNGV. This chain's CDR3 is CASSRPLNTGELFF. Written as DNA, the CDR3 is TGTGCCAGCAGCCGGCCCCTGAACACCGGGGAGCTGTTTTTT.